This TCR beta chain was obtained from a study of blood T cell repertoires in COVID-19. Whole-study context: PBMCs, B-cell-depleted T cells, or T cells provided the cDNA or gDNA that made up the material.

The CDR3 loop spans 14 amino acids. Germline CDR1 SGHTA, CDR2 FQGNSA. Trimming removed 1 base from V and 4 bases from J, with 8 bases in between. Repertoires were generated with immunoSEQ multiplex PCR, while TCRdb's copy carries only in-frame clones and drops some. The sample has 150,000 to 200,000 clones; 82% are singletons. Material for sequencing was peripheral blood. This sequence originates from a woman aged 55-69 years with COVID-19, enrolled during active disease. The chain links TRBV7-2 to TRBJ2-1; D remains ambiguous. The CDR3 coding sequence is TGTGCCAGCAGCTTAGATGCGCATTACAATGAGCAGTTCTTC. It is translated as CASSLDAHYNEQFF.